The rows below give T cell receptor beta chains drawn from one sample of a study of T cells in Graves' hyperthyroidism and ophthalmopathy. TCRdb used MiXCR to reprocess the multiplex PCR reads, holding one entry per CDR3 protein. Among around 250,000 distinct CDR3 sequences, roughly 15% were seen once, and the ten largest hold 10% to 15%. Sequencing was performed on blood. These receptors all stem from a woman aged 40 to 50 with Graves' hyperthyroidism that later progressed to Graves' ophthalmopathy. Each CDR3 is given with its conserved first and last residue. The D gene is left open where the match is weak. Size is omitted from some rows. Given values are once, few, many or a class for expanded clones.

clone size	V gene	J gene	D gene	CDR3 protein	CDR3 DNA
few	TRBV20-1	TRBJ2-7	.	CSAIPGSGSSYEQYF	TGCAGTGCGATCCCGGGTAGCGGAAGCTCCTACGAGCAGTACTTC
many	TRBV5-1	TRBJ2-3	.	CASSLGYGRGSDTQYF	TGCGCCAGCAGCTTGGGGTACGGAAGGGGTTCAGATACGCAGTATTTT
many	TRBV27	TRBJ2-1	.	CASSPGSLNEQFF	TGTGCCAGCAGTCCGGGAAGCCTCAATGAGCAGTTCTTC
few	TRBV9	TRBJ2-1	.	CASSVGTFGEQFF	TGTGCCAGCAGCGTAGGAACGTTTGGGGAGCAGTTCTTC
.	TRBV5-1	TRBJ2-1	.	CASSPTRDRGSLAGVYAYNEQFF	TGCGCCAGCAGCCCAACCAGGGACAGGGGTTCTCTAGCGGGAGTTTACGCCTACAATGAGCAGTTCTTC
many	TRBV20-1	TRBJ2-1	TRBD2	CSATTSGPMNEQFF	TGCAGTGCCACGACTAGCGGTCCAATGAATGAGCAGTTCTTC
.	TRBV10-3	TRBJ1-2	TRBD1	CAISEGTGRGYTF	TGTGCCATCAGTGAGGGGACAGGGAGAGGCTACACCTTC
few	TRBV5-1	TRBJ2-5	.	CASSWGTFQETQYF	TGCGCCAGCAGCTGGGGGACTTTCCAAGAGACCCAGTACTTC
many	TRBV2	TRBJ2-1	TRBD2	CASSARLARYNEQFF	TGTGCCAGCAGCGCCAGACTAGCGCGTTACAATGAGCAGTTCTTC
.	TRBV20-1	TRBJ2-1	TRBD2	CSASALTSAYNEQFF	TGCAGTGCTAGCGCCCTGACTAGCGCCTACAATGAGCAGTTCTTC
few	TRBV14	TRBJ2-1	.	CASSQVLGISNEQFF	TGTGCCAGCAGCCAAGTCCTCGGGATCTCCAATGAGCAGTTCTTC
many	TRBV10-3	TRBJ1-1	.	CAISEDPKVPEAFF	TGTGCCATCAGTGAGGATCCCAAAGTCCCTGAAGCTTTCTTT
many	TRBV27	TRBJ2-3	.	CACSPHGPIDSTDTQYF	TGTGCCTGCAGTCCCCATGGCCCGATCGACAGCACAGATACGCAGTATTTT